This record concerns one TCR beta chain sequence. This sample stems from a study of early stage breast cancer tumors. Repertoires were generated with immunoSEQ multiplex PCR, while TCRdb's copy carries only in-frame clones and drops some. The data contain some 36,000 clones, roughly 70% of them singletons. Trimming cost V 5 bases and J 3 bases, with 8 bases left between them. The CDR3 consists of 12 residues. Germline CDR1 is SGHAT and CDR2 is FQNNGV. The TCR originated in a person in their sixties or seventies with breast cancer. V and J are TRBV11-2 and TRBJ2-7; perhaps TRBD1 as D (5 bases). Source material: blood. CDR3 region: CASSSDSYEQYF. DNA for the CDR3: TGTGCCAGCAGCAGTGACAGCTACGAGCAGTACTTC.